The table lists the clone carrying this TCR beta chain with a few counts. These data are taken from a study of blood T cell repertoires in COVID-19. Study details: T cells, B-cell-depleted T cells, or PBMCs provided the cDNA or gDNA that served as material.

TCRdb's table, derived via immunoSEQ multiplex PCR, lists solely in-frame clones and lacks some. There are around 60,000 clones in the sample; roughly 70% occur only once, and more than 15% lies in the top ten. V was clipped by 3 bases and J by 4 bases; unmatched bases: 6. Germline CDR1 KGHSH, CDR2 LQKENI. The CDR3 has 15 amino acids. The sequence derives from a woman aged 45-65 years with active or convalescent COVID-19. The sequencing input was peripheral blood. This sequence joins TRBV18 and TRBJ1-1; 9 nucleotides match TRBD1. The CDR3 here is CASSPWTGEGTEAFF. The DNA of the CDR3 is TGTGCCAGCTCACCCTGGACAGGGGAAGGCACTGAAGCTTTCTTT.